A selection of T cell receptor beta chains follows, all from one sample in a study of cytomegalovirus exposure and HLA in healthy donors. Clones were read by immunoSEQ multiplex PCR, and TCRdb kept only the in-frame ones, dropping some. The table has some 76,000 clones, under 80% seen once; the top ten hold about 12%. Sequencing input: PBMCs. These receptors all come from a male donor in good health and CMV-seropositive. Both conserved end residues are part of each CDR3. A D gene is named only where the DNA matches it firmly. A row's size may be missing; if present it is once, few, many or a size class.

V	D	J	size	CDR3	DNA
TRBV7-3	NA	TRBJ2-2	NA	CASSLTRVGGNTGELFF	TGTGCCAGCAGCTTAACTCGGGTGGGGGGGAACACCGGGGAGCTGTTTTTT
TRBV5-6	TRBD1	TRBJ1-5	once	CASSAGQGTQPQHF	TGTGCCAGCAGTGCGGGACAGGGGACTCAGCCCCAGCATTTT
TRBV5-5	NA	TRBJ2-7	NA	CASSLVASPGEQYF	TGTGCCAGCAGCTTGGTAGCCTCACCAGGGGAGCAGTACTTC
TRBV7-8	NA	TRBJ1-1	NA	CASSFRGRDTEAFF	TGTGCCAGCAGCTTTCGGGGGAGGGACACTGAAGCTTTCTTT
TRBV6-1	NA	TRBJ1-1	NA	CASSESGGRGAFF	TGTGCCAGCAGTGAATCGGGGGGGAGAGGAGCTTTCTTT
TRBV5-4	NA	TRBJ2-5	NA	CASSSRQDQETQYF	TGTGCCAGCAGTTCTAGACAGGATCAAGAGACCCAGTACTTC
TRBV20-1	NA	TRBJ1-1	NA	CSALRNTEAFF	TGCAGTGCCCTCAGGAACACTGAAGCTTTCTTT
TRBV18	TRBD1	TRBJ2-1	NA	CASSPDRAGHNEQFF	TGTGCCAGCTCACCAGACAGGGCCGGACACAATGAGCAGTTCTTC
TRBV21-1	NA	TRBJ1-1	NA	CASSRLTDRNTEAFF	TGTGCCAGCAGCCGGTTGACAGATAGGAACACTGAAGCTTTCTTT
TRBV4-1	NA	TRBJ1-4	NA	CASSQPGGRAGRNEKLFF	TGCGCCAGCAGCCAGCCCGGGGGGCGGGCGGGGCGAAATGAAAAACTGTTTTTT
TRBV11-2	NA	TRBJ2-7	NA	CASSLEQGSYEQYF	TGTGCCAGCAGCTTAGAACAGGGTTCCTACGAGCAGTACTTC
TRBV4-1	NA	TRBJ2-3	NA	CASSQGQGSTDTQYF	TGCGCCAGCAGCCAAGGGCAGGGTAGCACAGATACGCAGTATTTT
TRBV2	NA	TRBJ1-3	NA	CASSGQLSGNTIYF	TGTGCCAGCAGTGGACAGTTATCTGGAAACACCATATATTTT
TRBV7-3	TRBD2	TRBJ2-3	NA	CASSRAGGTDTQYF	TGTGCCAGCAGCCGAGCGGGGGGCACAGATACGCAGTATTTT
TRBV5-1	NA	TRBJ2-5	NA	CASSLQETQYF	TGCGCCAGTAGCCTACAAGAGACCCAGTACTTC
TRBV11-2	TRBD1	TRBJ2-1	NA	CASSLGAGTGNNEQFF	TGTGCCAGCAGCTTAGGGGCCGGGACAGGGAATAATGAGCAGTTCTTC
TRBV9	TRBD2	TRBJ2-5	NA	CASSLTSGAQETQYF	TGTGCCAGCAGCCTTACTAGCGGGGCACAAGAGACCCAGTACTTC
TRBV30	NA	TRBJ2-3	few	CAWSPSVLTQYF	TGTGCCTGGAGCCCGTCGGTCCTGACGCAGTATTTT
TRBV27	TRBD2	TRBJ2-5	once	CASSRDRAGGLQETQYF	TGTGCCAGCAGTCGGGATCGGGCGGGGGGACTCCAAGAGACCCAGTACTTC
TRBV7-6	TRBD2	TRBJ2-3	NA	CASSLWELAGTDTQYF	TGTGCCAGCAGCTTATGGGAGCTAGCGGGCACAGATACGCAGTATTTT
TRBV15	NA	TRBJ1-3	NA	CATSGAGRGISGNTIYF	TGTGCCACCAGCGGAGCAGGTCGGGGGATTTCTGGAAACACCATATATTTT
TRBV10-3	TRBD1	TRBJ2-7	NA	CAISDAGTGMYEQYF	TGTGCCATCAGTGATGCCGGGACAGGCATGTACGAGCAGTACTTC
TRBV19	NA	TRBJ2-1	many	CASRGGVNEQFF	TGTGCCAGTAGGGGGGGTGTAAATGAGCAGTTCTTC
TRBV6-1	TRBD1	TRBJ1-5	few	CASSGGTGSLRSNQPQHF	TGTGCCAGCAGTGGGGGGACAGGGAGTCTTCGTAGCAATCAGCCCCAGCATTTT
TRBV7-2	NA	TRBJ2-7	NA	CASSFGGRTHEQYF	TGTGCCAGCAGCTTCGGGGGGCGAACCCACGAGCAGTACTTC